The 11 T cell receptor beta chains reported below all come from one sample, sequenced in a study of CD8 T cells in Susac syndrome. RNA was extracted with the RNeasy kit, and a quantity of about 0.5 to 1 ug was reverse transcribed using random hexamers. TCRdb re-derived calls from the immunoSEQ multiplex PCR reads in MiXCR, one entry per CDR3 protein. In the table there are more than 95,000 distinct CDR3 sequences, over 85% of which are singletons. Sequenced: CD8+ T cells from PBMCs. The origin of the receptors is a human donor with Susac syndrome.

J is TRBJ1-2 and V is TRBV7-6, with D possibly being TRBD1 (6 bases). Trimming left V 7 bases short and J 4 bases short, with 13 bases between. The CDR3 runs to 13 residues. Germline V gene data show CDR1 as SGHVS and CDR2 as FNYEAQ. The CDR3, as DNA: TGTGCCAGCACCGTGGGGGGCCCCTATGGCTACACCTTC. This translates into CASTVGGPYGYTF.

The J gene is TRBJ1-2, the V gene TRBV5-6; 10 bases fit TRBD1. Germline CDR1 reads SGHDT; CDR2 reads YYEEEE. With 0 bases clipped from V and 5 bases from J, the junction kept 7 bases outside the gene matches. CDR3 length: 16 amino acids. The CDR3 sequence: CASSLEGTGAPYGYTF. CDR3 coding DNA: TGTGCCAGCAGCTTGGAAGGGACAGGGGCCCCGTATGGCTACACCTTC.

The chain links TRBV4-1 to TRBJ2-7; 7 nucleotides agree with TRBD2. The length of the CDR3 is 16 residues. Germline V gives CDR1 MGHRA, CDR2 YSYEKL. Losses at the gene ends were 6 bases for V and 2 bases for J; bases not matched to a gene: 13. CDR3 sequence (DNA): TGCGCCAGCAGTCTATCGGCTAGCGGCTTTACCTACGAGCAGTACTTC. This sequence encodes CASSLSASGFTYEQYF.

The chain links TRBV9 to TRBJ2-3, with a possible D match to TRBD2 (6 bases). V lost 2 bases to trimming and J lost 6 bases, with 22 bases between them. The CDR3 loop spans 17 amino acids. CDR1 and CDR2 from the germline V gene are SGDLS and YYNGEE. CDR3 nucleotide sequence: TGTGCCAGCAGCGTTTGGCGGGAAGGGGTATTATCCGATACGCAGTATTTT. Translation gives CASSVWREGVLSDTQYF.

The chain links TRBV15 to TRBJ1-6; 9 bases align to TRBD1. V dropped 5 bases and J dropped 8; count of bases not matched to a gene: 4. The CDR3 has 14 amino acids. Per the germline V gene, CDR1 is LNHNV and CDR2 is YYDKDF (reference sequence). The CDR3 region has the DNA TGTGCCACCAGCGGGGACAGGGAATATTCACCCCTCCACTTT. It specifies CATSGDREYSPLHF.

This sequence joins TRBV19 and TRBJ2-5; D is possibly TRBD1 (5 bases). From germline, CDR1 is LNHDA and CDR2 SQIVND (reference sequence). Between the trimmed V and J ends, which lost 7 bases and 3 bases, there was a span of 15 bases. The CDR3 is made up of 14 amino acids. CDR3 bases: TGTGCCAGTACCGATACAGGAGAAGAAGAGACCCAGTACTTC. It is translated as CASTDTGEEETQYF.

The chain joins TRBV12-3 or TRBV12-4 to TRBJ2-1; D unresolved. The V end was cut by 6 bases, the J end by 3 bases, with 21 bases between. CDR3 size: 17 residues. The CDR3 here is CASSLTANPAFYNEQFF. The CDR3, as DNA: TGTGCCAGCAGCCTAACGGCTAACCCGGCTTTCTACAATGAGCAGTTCTTC.

The chain combines TRBV6-5 with TRBJ1-5; weak D call: TRBD1 (5 bases). The CDR3 consists of 15 residues. Looked up from germline, CDR1 is MNHEY and CDR2 is SVGAGI. Trimming left V 6 bases short and J 2 bases short, with 14 bases between. As DNA, the CDR3 is TGTGCCAGCAGCCCTGGGGGAACAGGCAATCAGCCCCAGCATTTT. Translated, it gives CASSPGGTGNQPQHF.

This chain connects TRBV4-1 to TRBJ1-2; D uncertain. Germline loops: CDR1 MGHRA, CDR2 YSYEKL. Trimming stripped 2 bases from V and 4 bases from J, with 8 bases between. The CDR3 extends over 13 amino acids. The CDR3 coding sequence is TGCGCCAGCAGCCAATCGGTGAGCTATGGCTACACCTTC. It encodes CASSQSVSYGYTF.

The CDR3 spells CASSQDPDNNYGYTF. The CDR3 DNA is TGCGCCAGCAGCCAAGATCCGGACAACAACTATGGCTACACCTTC. V usage is TRBV4-1 and J usage is TRBJ1-2, with D possibly matching TRBD1 (5 bases). The V gene lost 0 bases and the J gene lost 2 bases, with 10 bases spanning the gap. Germline V gene sequence: CDR1 MGHRA, CDR2 YSYEKL. The CDR3 covers 15 residues.

This chain uses TRBV20-1 with TRBJ2-7; D not certain. V gave up 0 bases and J gave up 3 bases, with 12 bases separating them. Germline loops: CDR1 DFQATT, CDR2 SNEGSKA (reference sequence). The CDR3 consists of 14 residues. CDR3 region: CSARETDGFYEQYF. The CDR3 coding sequence is TGCAGTGCTAGAGAAACGGACGGATTCTACGAGCAGTACTTC.